These T cell receptor beta chains were read from a single sample in a study of T-cell reconstitution after alpha-beta-depleted transplantation in children. TCRdb passed the PCR reads through MiXCR, listing each CDR3 protein once. The profile shows 150,000 to 250,000 distinct CDR3 sequences, about 15% of them singletons. Source: PBMCs from the stem cell graft donor, taken from the stem cell graft. These receptors originate from a human donor who donated a stem cell graft to a child with acute lymphoblastic leukemia. CDR3s include the opening cysteine and the closing phenylalanine or tryptophan. Fields, in order: clone size, V gene, D gene, J gene, CDR3 DNA, CDR3 protein. A D gene is named only where the DNA matches it firmly. Some rows have no size entry. The others give once, few or many, or a class for an expanded clone.

many	TRBV5-6	-	TRBJ2-5	TGTGCCAGCAGCACGAGACAGGATTTGTACCAAGAGACCCAGTACTTC	CASSTRQDLYQETQYF
many	TRBV12-3/TRBV12-4	-	TRBJ2-1	TGTGCCAGCAGAAGCGATAGCTCCTACAATGAGCAGTTCTTC	CASRSDSSYNEQFF
many	TRBV18	-	TRBJ2-7	TGTGCCAGCTCAGACCGGGGCGCGACTCACTCCTACGAGCAGTACTTC	CASSDRGATHSYEQYF
many	TRBV5-5	-	TRBJ1-2	TGTGCCAGCAGCTTCCCAAATACGGGTGGCTACACCTTC	CASSFPNTGGYTF
-	TRBV12-3/TRBV12-4	TRBD2	TRBJ2-1	TGTGCCAGCAGTTTATCCAGCGGGAGGGGGGAGCAGTTCTTC	CASSLSSGRGEQFF
few	TRBV11-2	-	TRBJ2-7	TGTGCCAGCAGCCGCGCTGGACGGTCCTACGAGCAGTACTTC	CASSRAGRSYEQYF
-	TRBV5-6	-	TRBJ2-2	TGTGCCAGCAGCTTCCAAAAATATGCGAACACCGGGGAGCTGTTTTTT	CASSFQKYANTGELFF
-	TRBV28	-	TRBJ1-1	TGTGCCAGCAGTTTCGGAGACCTGGGGACTGAAGCTTTCTTT	CASSFGDLGTEAFF
few	TRBV5-1	-	TRBJ1-4	TGCGCCAGCAGCCCACGGGGCAGGGGCGAACGGAACGGAGAAAAACTGTTTTTT	CASSPRGRGERNGEKLFF
many	TRBV5-1	-	TRBJ2-3	TGTGCCAGCAGTCTCACAGATACGCAGTATTTT	CASSLTDTQYF
many	TRBV7-8	-	TRBJ2-5	TGTGCCAGCAGCGTATCTCGGGGGCAAGAGACCCAGTACTTC	CASSVSRGQETQYF
many	TRBV27	TRBD2	TRBJ2-2	TGTGCCAGCAGACTAGTTTGGGGGGGGAGGACGAACACCGGGGAGCTGTTTTTT	CASRLVWGGRTNTGELFF
many	TRBV4-2	TRBD2	TRBJ2-5	TGTGCCAGCAGCCAGAGAAAGGGACTAGCGGAAGAGACCCAGTACTTC	CASSQRKGLAEETQYF
many	TRBV12-3/TRBV12-4	TRBD2	TRBJ2-3	TGTGCCAGCAGTCGGGACTACACAGATACGCAGTATTTT	CASSRDYTDTQYF
few	TRBV11-2	-	TRBJ2-5	TGTGCCAGCAGCTTATTTAGGTCAGAGACCCAGTACTTC	CASSLFRSETQYF
-	TRBV14	-	TRBJ2-1	TGTGCCAGCAGCCCCCAATACGGATCCTACAATGAGCAGTTCTTC	CASSPQYGSYNEQFF
many	TRBV10-3	-	TRBJ2-7	TGTGCCATCAGGGGGGGGCAGGGGGCATACGAGCAGTACTTC	CAIRGGQGAYEQYF
many	TRBV6-5	-	TRBJ2-1	TGTGCCAGCAGTTACTCGTTCCAGAACAATGAGCAGTTCTTC	CASSYSFQNNEQFF
-	TRBV12-3/TRBV12-4	TRBD2	TRBJ2-3	TGTGCCAGCAGTTTAAGGTCTAGCGGGACTTCCACAGATACGCAGTATTTT	CASSLRSSGTSTDTQYF
few	TRBV10-2	-	TRBJ1-2	TGCGCCAGCAGTGAGTTGGGAGAGGAGACTAACTATGGCTACACCTTC	CASSELGEETNYGYTF
few	TRBV5-1	-	TRBJ2-2	TGCGCCAGCAGCGTAGGGGGGCGAATCGGGGAGCTGTTTTTT	CASSVGGRIGELFF
few	TRBV29-1	-	TRBJ1-1	TGCAGCGTTGAAGATCCGGGGTCCCCTGAAGCTTTCTTT	CSVEDPGSPEAFF
few	TRBV25-1	TRBD1	TRBJ2-6	TGTGCCACCACGGGACAGGGGGCAACTGGGGCCAACGGCCTGACTTTC	CATTGQGATGANGLTF
-	TRBV3-1	-	TRBJ2-1	TGTGCCAGCCAAAGGGCGGAGGGAACCTACAATGAGCAGTTCTTC	CASQRAEGTYNEQFF
many	TRBV20-1	-	TRBJ2-1	TGCAGTGCTAGAGAACTAGCCTCTTACAATGAGCAGTTCTTC	CSARELASYNEQFF
many	TRBV4-1	TRBD2	TRBJ2-2	TGCGCCAGCATGAAGCCGGGAGGGCCCGGGGAGCTGTTTTTT	CASMKPGGPGELFF
-	TRBV29-1	-	TRBJ2-5	TGCAGCGTTGAAGGAGCTGGGGCCGGGGGGACCCAGTACTTC	CSVEGAGAGGTQYF
many	TRBV5-1	-	TRBJ2-3	TGCGCCAGCGGGCGGCTGGGAGATACGCAGTATTTT	CASGRLGDTQYF
-	TRBV27	-	TRBJ1-2	TGTGCCAGCAACCTAGAGGATGGCTACACCTTC	CASNLEDGYTF
few	TRBV10-3	-	TRBJ2-3	TGTGCCATCAGAAGACAGGGAGGGATCGCAGATACGCAGTATTTT	CAIRRQGGIADTQYF
-	TRBV12-3/TRBV12-4	-	TRBJ1-3	TGTGCCAGCAGTCTGACACGCCTGCGCTCTGGAAACACCATATATTTT	CASSLTRLRSGNTIYF
many	TRBV11-2	TRBD2	TRBJ2-3	TGTGCCAGCAGCTTAGTATTCGGTACCGGGAGGACAGATACGCAGTATTTT	CASSLVFGTGRTDTQYF
-	TRBV29-1	TRBD1	TRBJ2-7	TGCAGCACCACCGGGACAGCCTCCTACGAGCAGTACTTC	CSTTGTASYEQYF
few	TRBV27	-	TRBJ1-1	TGTGCCAGCAGTTTATCGAAAGGACAGACCATGATAAGTCGGTACACTGAAGCTTTCTTT	CASSLSKGQTMISRYTEAFF
many	TRBV5-1	-	TRBJ2-5	TGCGCCAGCAGCCCGGGACCACAAGAGACCCAGTACTTC	CASSPGPQETQYF
many	TRBV7-2	-	TRBJ2-7	TGTGCCAGCAGCTTAATAGGGGGTCCCTACGAGCAGTACTTC	CASSLIGGPYEQYF
-	TRBV7-9	-	TRBJ2-1	TGTGCCAGCAGCAACTTAATAGACCGCCGCTCCTACAATGAGCAGTTCTTC	CASSNLIDRRSYNEQFF
-	TRBV2	-	TRBJ1-2	TGTGCCAGCACCGGGACCGCAGATTCGAAGGGTGGCTACACCTTC	CASTGTADSKGGYTF
few	TRBV18	-	TRBJ2-7	TGTGCCAGCTCACTGGGACGGTTGAGCTCCTACGAGCAGTACTTC	CASSLGRLSSYEQYF
many	TRBV5-1	-	TRBJ1-5	TGCGCCAGCAGCTTGGACGGAAGCGGGCATCAGCCCCAGCATTTT	CASSLDGSGHQPQHF
-	TRBV6-1	-	TRBJ2-6	TGTGCCAGCACCCTTACTGGAGAGATAGCGGTATCTGGGGCCAACGTCCTGACTTTC	CASTLTGEIAVSGANVLTF
-	TRBV6-1	TRBD2	TRBJ2-1	TGTGCCAGCAGTGGACTAGCGGGAGGAAATGAGCAGTTCTTC	CASSGLAGGNEQFF
-	TRBV20-1	TRBD1	TRBJ2-7	TGCAGTGCTAGGAAAGGGACAGGGTATTACGAGCAGTACTTC	CSARKGTGYYEQYF
many	TRBV14	TRBD1	TRBJ1-1	TGTGCCAGCAGCCATCAACTAGGGACAGGGAGGAGTACTGAAGCTTTCTTT	CASSHQLGTGRSTEAFF
many	TRBV6-1	TRBD1	TRBJ2-4	TGTGCCAGCAGTGCCACGGGGTTTGCAGGGGGCGAGAAAAACATTCAGTACTTC	CASSATGFAGGEKNIQYF
few	TRBV19	TRBD1	TRBJ2-1	TGTGCCAGTAGTCCGACAGGGGTCTCCTACAATGAGCAGTTCTTC	CASSPTGVSYNEQFF
many	TRBV24-1	TRBD1	TRBJ2-1	TGTGCCACCAGTGATTGGGACAGCTATGAGCAGTTCTTC	CATSDWDSYEQFF
-	TRBV7-6	TRBD2	TRBJ2-3	TGTGCCAGCAGCGCGGGACTAGCGGGAAGCACAGATACGCAGTATTTT	CASSAGLAGSTDTQYF
many	TRBV11-1	-	TRBJ2-3	TGTGCCAGCAGCTTATCCGGCCTCGGGGGTAGCGGTCCCGCAGATACGCAGTATTTT	CASSLSGLGGSGPADTQYF
-	TRBV11-3	TRBD2	TRBJ2-1	TGTGCCAGCAGCTTAGGGACGACTAGCCGCGAATTCCAGATCTTC	CASSLGTTSREFQIF
-	TRBV10-3	-	TRBJ1-1	TGTGCCACCGCCGGGGGAAGCCTTGGGGGAAACACTGAAGCTTTCTTT	CATAGGSLGGNTEAFF
many	TRBV12-3/TRBV12-4	TRBD2	TRBJ2-1	TGTGCCAGCAGTCCTGGGAGCGGGAGGGCCGGAGACAATGAGCAGTTCTTC	CASSPGSGRAGDNEQFF
many	TRBV7-2	TRBD2	TRBJ2-1	TGTGCCAGCAGCTTTCTCGCGGGAGTGTACAATGAGCAGTTCTTC	CASSFLAGVYNEQFF
-	TRBV20-1	-	TRBJ1-5	TGCAGTGCTAGCCGGACAGTTTTCGGCAATCAGCCCCAGCATTTT	CSASRTVFGNQPQHF
-	TRBV5-1	-	TRBJ2-7	TGCGCCAGCAGCCATCAGGGGAACGACGAGCAGTACTTC	CASSHQGNDEQYF